This TCR beta chain was captured in a study of blood T cell repertoires in COVID-19. Study information: Samples came from the United States, Italy and Spain, spanning acute and convalescent COVID-19.

Categorization into cohorts depended on clinical history that participants reported. Per the original methods: By means of reference gene primer amplification, nucleated cell counts were estimated. Repertoires were generated with immunoSEQ multiplex PCR, while TCRdb's copy carries only in-frame clones and drops some. V and J calls and clone size are those listed in that table; D and trimming were worked out from the DNA. Of fewer than 250,000 clones in the sample, 80% to 90% were seen once. The V gene lost 7 bases and the J gene lost 1 base, with 4 bases spanning the gap. CDR3 length: 10 residues. Germline lookup yields CDR1 SQVTM and CDR2 ANQGSEA.

The chain has TRBV29-1 and TRBJ1-1; no clear D. Material for sequencing was PBMCs or T cells enriched from blood (not recorded which). This TCR was sampled from a woman between 35 and 50 years old with acute COVID-19. The CDR3 nucleotides read TGCAGCGCCTCGAACACTGAAGCTTTCTTT. Translated, it gives CSASNTEAFF.